A single sample gave rise to the 24 T cell receptor beta chains below, sequenced in a study of shared clonotypes between healthy human individuals. Naive CD8 isolation took CD45RO-negative cells positively selected for CCR7 and excluded terminally differentiated effector memory CD45RA+ cells. TCRdb's copy holds only in-frame clones and misses some; the assay was immunoSEQ multiplex PCR. The table shows approximately 2,200,000 clones, with roughly 91% occurring only once. The sequencing input was naive CD8+ T cells from PBMCs. Every receptor here comes from a man aged 18 to 30 in good health. Some clones in this sample may be carry-over from other donors' samples.

This clone showed up just once. The chain carries TRBV28 and TRBJ2-7; D is uncertain. CDR3 length: 13 amino acids. V lost 8 bases and J 2 bases, leaving 13 bases between the germline ends. From germline, CDR1 is MDHEN and CDR2 SYDVKM. As DNA, the CDR3 is TGTGCCAGCTCTAGGGATTCTACCTACGAGCAGTACTTC. Encoded protein: CASSRDSTYEQYF. Drawing the rest from reference TRBV28 and TRBJ2-7, the complete variable domain is DVKVTQSSRYLVKRTGEKVFLECVQDMDHENMFWYRQDPGLGLRLIYFSYDVKMKEKGDIPEGYSVSREKKERFSLILESASTNQTSMYLCASSRDSTYEQYFGPGTRLTVT.

Of note for this clone: Other nucleotide sequences in the sample specify the same CDR3. The chain joins TRBV10-3 to TRBJ2-3, with D perhaps TRBD1 (5 bases). The CDR3 totals 13 residues. Germline V gene data show CDR1 as ENHRY and CDR2 as SYGVKD. Trimming pared 3 bases from V and 2 bases from J, leaving 6 bases between. The CDR3 loop reads CAISDRDTDTQYF. CDR3 nucleotides: TGTGCCATCAGTGACAGGGACACAGATACGCAGTATTTT.

J is TRBJ1-1 and V is TRBV7-8; no reliable D call. V dropped 5 bases and J dropped 3 bases, with 16 bases sitting between them. This CDR3 is 15 amino acids long. The germline V gene has CDR1 SGHVS and CDR2 FQNEAQ. The DNA for the CDR3 is TGTGCCAGCAGCCCCCTTAGGCAGGATCACACTGAAGCTTTCTTT. Encoded protein: CASSPLRQDHTEAFF.

The gene calls are TRBV7-6 and TRBJ2-1; 9 positions agree with TRBD2. The CDR3 runs to 16 residues. Germline CDR1 is SGHVS and CDR2 is FNYEAQ. V trimming: 2 bases; J trimming: 8 bases; junction bases outside the gene matches: 10. CDR3 bases: TGTGCCAGCAGCTTATATGGCGGGAGGGGGCTCCATGAGCAGTTCTTC. It yields the protein CASSLYGGRGLHEQFF.

The genes are TRBV2 and TRBJ2-7; TRBD1 matches 11 bases. J gave up 6 bases and V 7 bases, and 8 bases lay outside the gene matches. This CDR3 is built from 14 residues. Germline CDR1 and CDR2: SNHLY and FYNNEI. CDR3 bases: TGTGCCAGCATTACGGGACAGGGGGTTGGCGAGCAGTACTTC. This sequence encodes CASITGQGVGEQYF.

The chain recombines TRBV28 with TRBJ1-2, with 8 bases aligning to TRBD1. The germline gives CDR1 MDHEN, CDR2 SYDVKM. This CDR3 is 15 amino acids long. Unmatched junction bases numbered 9, after V lost 3 bases and J lost 6 bases. The CDR3 nucleotides read TGTGCCAGCAGTTTCGTAGGACAGGGTAATGATGGCTACACCTTC. Translation: CASSFVGQGNDGYTF.

Concerning this clone: The sample carries other DNA sequences with the same CDR3. The chain combines TRBV10-3 with TRBJ2-5; no definite D call. Per the germline V gene, CDR1 is ENHRY and CDR2 is SYGVKD. The V end lost 2 bases, the J end lost 1 base, and 8 bases lay between the germline ends. The CDR3 extends over 14 amino acids. CDR3 sequence: CAISERSGQETQYF. The DNA of the CDR3 is TGTGCCATCAGTGAGAGGTCAGGCCAAGAGACCCAGTACTTC.

Details on this clone: This specimen includes other DNA sequences encoding the same CDR3. V gene TRBV4-2 combines with J gene TRBJ2-7, with D unresolved. The CDR3 is made up of 12 amino acids. CDR1 and CDR2 (germline): LGHNA, YNFKEQ. Trimming removed 3 bases at V and 0 bases at J, with 3 bases between. CDR3 region: CASSQDSYEQYF. The CDR3 DNA reads TGTGCCAGCAGCCAGGACTCCTACGAGCAGTACTTC.

This clone was detected once. The gene calls are TRBV12-2 and TRBJ2-1; TRBD1 is taken as the D call from the table, unchecked against the DNA. TRBV12-2 is noted as a pseudogene. The CDR3 length is 14 residues. The CDR3 nucleotides read TGTGCAAGTCGCCCTCGGACAGGGGGCAATGAGCAGTTCTTC. Protein product: CASRPRTGGNEQFF.

CDR3 amino acids: CASSWGTSGRAYEQYF. CDR3 nucleotides: TGTGCCAGCAGCTGGGGGACTAGCGGGAGGGCCTACGAGCAGTACTTC. This sequence joins TRBV28 and TRBJ2-7; 16 bases are shared with TRBD2. V shed 6 bases, J shed 2 bases, and the junction held 4 bases outside the gene matches. The CDR3 extends over 16 amino acids. Germline lookup yields CDR1 MDHEN and CDR2 SYDVKM.

In its sample, this clone was seen a few times. V gene TRBV10-3 combines with J gene TRBJ1-3; 9 positions agree with TRBD1. This CDR3 spans 15 amino acids. Unmatched junction bases numbered 2, after V lost 2 bases and J lost 3 bases. Germline V gives CDR1 ENHRY, CDR2 SYGVKD. The CDR3 coding sequence is TGTGCCATCAGTGAGGGACAGGGGTTTGGAAACACCATATATTTT. It codes for CAISEGQGFGNTIYF.

This chain uses TRBV7-9 with TRBJ2-3; 9 nucleotides line up with TRBD1. Germline CDR1 is SEHNR and CDR2 is FQNEAQ (reference sequence). The CDR3 sequence is 15 residues long. V shed 5 bases, J shed 3 bases, and the junction held 6 bases outside the gene matches. This CDR3 reads CASSTTGGGTDTQYF. The CDR3 coding sequence is TGTGCCAGCAGCACCACAGGGGGCGGTACAGATACGCAGTATTTT.

This chain links TRBV6-1 with TRBJ1-1; D may be TRBD1 (5 bases). Germline V gene sequence: CDR1 MNHNS, CDR2 SASEGT. Trimming left V 4 bases short and J 1 base short, with 7 bases between. The CDR3 totals 13 residues. CDR3: CASSGTRNTEAFF. The DNA for the CDR3 is TGTGCCAGCAGTGGGACACGGAACACTGAAGCTTTCTTT.

The genes are TRBV2 and TRBJ2-2; possible D gene TRBD2, 6 bases. This CDR3 has 15 residues. Germline loops: CDR1 SNHLY, CDR2 FYNNEI. Between the trimmed V and J ends, which lost 8 bases and 2 bases, there was a span of 15 bases. The CDR3 reads CASSTGTLNTGELFF. CDR3 coding DNA: TGTGCCAGCTCAACTGGGACTCTCAACACCGGGGAGCTGTTTTTT.

Note on this clone: In the same sample, other DNA sequences code for this CDR3. The V gene is TRBV7-6, the J gene TRBJ2-7; 11 bases map to TRBD2. The junction had 6 bases not matched to a gene; V was cut back by 5 bases and J by 3 bases. This CDR3 is built from 15 residues. Germline CDR1 is SGHVS and CDR2 is FNYEAQ. The DNA of the CDR3 is TGTGCCAGCAGCCCTTTAGCGGGAGGGAACTACGAGCAGTACTTC. It translates to CASSPLAGGNYEQYF.

Details on this clone: The junction does not match germline at one end; this may be a read error. The chain combines TRBV9 with TRBJ2-7; the D gene is possibly TRBD1 (7 bases). Germline V CDR1 and CDR2: SGDLS, YYNGEE. The CDR3 runs to 14 residues. The CDR3 nucleotides read TGTGCCAGCAGCGGTGGGACAGAGGACTACGGGCAGTACTTC. Amino acid sequence: CASSGGTEDYGQYF.

As DNA, the CDR3 is TGTGCCAGCAGTTCGCACAGAGCGAACACTGAAGCTTTCTTT. Its translation is CASSSHRANTEAFF. The chain recombines TRBV6-5 with TRBJ1-1; D gene uncertain. The V and J ends lost 4 bases and 1 base respectively, with 10 bases between them. The CDR3 is 14 amino acids. CDR1 is MNHEY, CDR2 SVGAGI, per germline.

The table lists this clone with a count of one. The chain has TRBV4-2 and TRBJ2-5; D is undetermined. V was trimmed by 1 base and J by 3 bases, leaving 9 bases between them. The germline V gene encodes CDR1 LGHNA and CDR2 YNFKEQ. The length of the CDR3 is 14 residues. The chain's CDR3 is CASSQGFSKETQYF. Here the CDR3 DNA reads TGTGCCAGCAGCCAAGGCTTCTCAAAAGAGACCCAGTACTTC.

The rearrangement links TRBV11-2 to TRBJ2-1; TRBD1 matches 9 bases. Germline CDR1 is SGHAT and CDR2 is FQNNGV. Trimming removed 7 bases from V and 3 bases from J; junction bases left unmatched: 10. The CDR3 contains 16 residues. CDR3 DNA sequence: TGTGCCAGCACCCGACGTCCGGGACAGGGCTACAATGAGCAGTTCTTC. Protein sequence: CASTRRPGQGYNEQFF.

The CDR3 coding sequence is TGTGCCAGCAGCTCGACAGGGGCGATCTATGAGCAGTTCTTC. The encoded protein is CASSSTGAIYEQFF. This sequence joins TRBV13 and TRBJ2-1; 8 bases match TRBD1. V lost 4 bases to trimming and J lost 8 bases; unmatched junction nucleotides: 7. The germline CDR1 and CDR2 sequences are PRHDT and FYEKMQ (reference sequence). The CDR3 sequence is 14 residues long.

This chain uses TRBV28 with TRBJ2-7; 12 bases map to TRBD2. The trim removed 6 bases at V and 7 bases at J, leaving 16 bases unmatched. From germline, CDR1 is MDHEN and CDR2 SYDVKM. There are 17 residues in the CDR3. In DNA, the CDR3 is TGTGCCAGCAGCCCGCGCCCCCTCAGACTAGCGGGAGATGAGCAGTACTTC. Translating gives CASSPRPLRLAGDEQYF.

A note on this clone: This same CDR3 is encoded by further DNA sequences in the sample. Here the CDR3 DNA reads TGTGCCAGCAGCTTAGGTTGGGGGAACACTGAAGCTTTCTTT. This gives the protein CASSLGWGNTEAFF. This chain joins TRBV7-8 and TRBJ1-1; D is ambiguous. This CDR3 contains 14 residues. In germline, CDR1 is SGHVS, CDR2 FQNEAQ. V gave up 1 base and J gave up 1 base, with 7 bases separating them.

CDR3 nucleotide sequence: TGTGCCAGCAGCCCCCAGGGGGGCTCCTACAATGAGCAGTTCTTC. Its protein is CASSPQGGSYNEQFF. The V call is TRBV11-2, the J call TRBJ2-1; D may be TRBD1 (7 bases). CDR1 and CDR2 from the germline V gene are SGHAT and FQNNGV. V shed 5 bases and J shed 0 bases, with 11 bases lying between them. The CDR3 is 15 amino acids.

The chain carries TRBV7-8 and TRBJ2-7; 9 nucleotides line up with TRBD2. The J segment lost 6 bases and the V segment lost 5 bases, leaving 14 bases of the junction unmatched. CDR1 and CDR2 from the germline V gene are SGHVS and FQNEAQ. CDR3 size: 16 residues. CDR3 coding DNA: TGTGCCAGCAGCCCACCTCTGTTAGCGGGAGTTCCCGAGCAGTACTTC. This gives the protein CASSPPLLAGVPEQYF.